In this sample, the clone carrying this T cell receptor (beta chain) turned up a few times. The sample originates from a study of T cells after yellow fever vaccination. Trimming removed 3 bases from V and 5 bases from J; junction bases left unmatched: 6. This CDR3 has 14 residues. CDR1 and CDR2 (germline): SGHRS, YFSETQ. Each CDR3 protein is one row after TCRdb ran MiXCR on the 5' RACE reads. The sample holds about 220,000 distinct CDR3 sequences, 3% to 3.5% seen once. The sequence was collected from a man in his late teens or twenties who received the YFV17D yellow fever vaccine. This material consisted of CD4+ T cells sorted from PBMCs, taken 10 days after the yellow fever booster vaccination. The chain uses TRBV5-1 and TRBJ2-3, with TRBD2 matching 7 bases. The CDR3 DNA follows: TGCGCCAGCAGCTCAGGACTAGTCATAGATACGCAGTATTTT. This translates into CASSSGLVIDTQYF.